The clone carrying this T cell receptor beta chain was counted a few times. The antigen remains unidentified. This record belongs to a study of T cell repertoires in aging, cancer and after chemotherapy. Study in general: Clear clonal overlap appeared across healthy donor samples taken over several months to years. The full dataset contained 8.5 million to 10 million TCR reads. Study-level results: In cancer patients, declining TCR diversity with age involved lost richness and lost evenness.

The template was genomic DNA from peripheral blood, not RNA. Trimming removed 2 bases from V and 3 bases from J, with 11 bases in between. This CDR3 spans 14 amino acids. Looked up from germline, CDR1 is MNHEY and CDR2 is SMNVEV (reference sequence). TRB rearrangements spanning V, D and J were amplified using mixed TRB-A/B primers. TCRdb re-called the multiplex PCR reads through MiXCR, storing one row per CDR3 protein. The sample lists 10,000 to 15,000 distinct CDR3 sequences, 35% occurring once. This TCR derives from a human donor in good health. The donor label of this sample is uncertain. The chain couples TRBV27 to TRBJ2-7, with D possibly being TRBD2 (6 bases). Material: blood. The CDR3 here is CASSLRQGGYEQYF. In nucleotides, the CDR3 is TGTGCCAGCAGTTTACGGCAGGGAGGCTACGAGCAGTACTTC.